The T cell receptor beta chain described here comes from a study of blood T cells in healthy people across ages. Study conclusions and caveats: The study lacked donor CMV status, which possibly confounded expanded clonotype changes. The study found TCR beta diversity correlated strongly with naive T cell percentage. Underestimates were what the diversity estimates from one million T cells were considered to be.

The authors ran a second PCR of roughly 6 to 12 cycles using a sample-barcoded 5' primer and a J-beta primer mix. Each CDR3 protein is one row after TCRdb ran MiXCR on the 5' RACE reads. Of hundreds of thousands of distinct CDR3 sequences listed, 56% are singletons. Worth noting for this clonotype: No antigen is known for it.

The CDR3 is 16 residues long. Trimming removed 0 bases at V and 10 bases at J, with 22 bases between. The origin of this receptor is a man aged 40-49 years in good health. Sequencing was carried out using blood. The chain couples TRBV12-3 or TRBV12-4 to TRBJ2-7; maybe TRBD2 (5 bases). The CDR3 here is CASSLALRAPFVAQYF. CDR3 in DNA: TGTGCCAGCAGTTTAGCGCTGCGGGCCCCGTTTGTGGCCCAGTACTTC.